One and the same sample provided the 19 T cell receptor beta chains below, sequenced in a study of beta chain features in type 1 diabetes. Reverse transcription of all isolated RNA meant that expressed TCRB transcripts were sequenced. Profiling relied on immunoSEQ multiplex PCR, and the TCRdb table lists in-frame clones only, not all of them. The table has a few hundred thousand clones, around 28% seen once. Input material: naive CD4+ T cells from blood. Receptors were obtained from a man younger than 35 in good health.

V usage is TRBV5-1 and J usage is TRBJ2-5, with D tentatively TRBD2 (6 bases). The CDR3 spans 14 residues. Trimming left V 6 bases short and J 2 bases short, with 14 bases between. Germline V gene lookup returns CDR1 SGHRS and CDR2 YFSETQ. CDR3 sequence (DNA): TGCGCCAGCAAAGGATCTAGCGCTCAAGAGACCCAGTACTTC. This codes for CASKGSSAQETQYF.

This clone was observed a handful of times. This chain connects TRBV30 to TRBJ1-4, with a possible D match to TRBD1 (6 bases). Germline lookup yields CDR1 GTSNPN and CDR2 SVGIG (reference sequence). The CDR3 covers 14 residues. Trimming stripped 4 bases from V and 2 bases from J, with 11 bases between. Here the CDR3 reads CAWTWGATNEKLFF. In nucleotides, the CDR3 is TGTGCCTGGACCTGGGGGGCGACTAATGAAAAACTGTTTTTT. Looking up the rest from reference TRBV30 and TRBJ1-4 gives the full variable domain: SQTIHQWPATLVQPVGSPLSLECTVEGTSNPNLYWYRQAAGRGLQLLFYSVGIGQISSEVPQNLSASRPQDRQFILSSKKLLLSDSGFYLCAWTWGATNEKLFFGSGTQLSVL.

This chain links TRBV30 with TRBJ2-5; D gene ambiguous. Germline V lookup: CDR1 GTSNPN, CDR2 SVGIG (reference sequence). Between the trimmed V and J ends, which lost 2 bases and 11 bases, there was a span of 15 bases. The CDR3 is 12 residues long. In DNA form, the CDR3 reads TGTGCCTGGAGTACGGCTACTGCGGAGCAGTACTTC. It codes for CAWSTATAEQYF.

This clone was observed a handful of times. The chain uses TRBV19 and TRBJ1-2, with 10 bases aligning to TRBD1. The CDR3 has 16 residues. Trimming at V came to 6 bases and at J to 6 bases, leaving 13 bases not matched to a gene. Germline CDR1 LNHDA, CDR2 SQIVND (reference sequence). CDR3 residues: CASSSPGQGGENGYTF. The DNA of the CDR3 is TGTGCCAGTAGCAGCCCCGGACAGGGGGGAGAAAATGGCTACACCTTC.

The chain employs TRBV5-1 and TRBJ2-7; TRBD2 is a possible D gene (5 bases). Germline-derived CDR1 and CDR2 are SGHRS and YFSETQ. The CDR3 spans 14 residues. Trimming shortened V by 1 base and J by 3 bases, and 11 bases separated the two germline ends. The CDR3 coding sequence is TGCGCCAGCAGCTTGATAAGAGGGAACTACGAGCAGTACTTC. This sequence encodes CASSLIRGNYEQYF.

The chain recombines TRBV9 with TRBJ2-1; 9 positions agree with TRBD2. The trim removed 0 bases at V and 5 bases at J, leaving 3 bases unmatched. The length of the CDR3 is 15 residues. Germline CDR1 SGDLS, CDR2 YYNGEE. This chain's CDR3 is CASSVARTSDNEQFF. The CDR3 bases are TGTGCCAGCAGCGTAGCCCGGACTAGCGACAATGAGCAGTTCTTC.

V gene TRBV28 combines with J gene TRBJ1-2; D remains unclear. The CDR3 is made up of 12 amino acids. CDR1 is MDHEN and CDR2 is SYDVKM in the germline V gene. The V end was cut by 8 bases, the J end by 8 bases, with 15 bases between. The CDR3 coding sequence is TGTGCCAGCGTTGGAGGGAGATTGGGCTACACCTTC. Translated, it gives CASVGGRLGYTF.

As for this clone: This sample includes further DNA sequences coding for the same CDR3. The chain joins TRBV15 to TRBJ2-3, with D unclear. The CDR3 consists of 13 residues. V was pared by 0 bases and J by 4 bases, with 5 bases between. Germline lookup yields CDR1 LNHNV and CDR2 YYDKDF (reference sequence). The CDR3 protein is CATSRDLPDTQYF. CDR3 bases: TGTGCCACCAGCAGAGACCTACCAGATACGCAGTATTTT. The variable domain in full, completed from reference TRBV15 and TRBJ2-3, reads DAMVIQNPRYQVTQFGKPVTLSCSQTLNHNVMYWYQQKSSQAPKLLFHYYDKDFNNEADTPDNFQSRRPNTSFCFLDIRSPGLGDTAMYLCATSRDLPDTQYFGPGTRLTVL.

This clone was observed a few times. The gene calls are TRBV5-5 and TRBJ1-2; TRBD1 agrees at 7 bases. CDR1 is SGHKS and CDR2 is YYEKEE in the germline V gene (reference sequence). V dropped 4 bases and J dropped 12; count of bases not matched to a gene: 6. The CDR3 is made up of 11 amino acids. The CDR3 DNA is TGTGCCAGCAGCCCTCAGACAGGGAACACCTTC. Residues: CASSPQTGNTF.

The chain links TRBV2 to TRBJ2-7; weak D call: TRBD1 (6 bases). From germline, CDR1 is SNHLY and CDR2 FYNNEI. This CDR3 is built from 15 residues. The V end lost 5 bases, the J end lost 1 base, and 15 bases lay between the germline ends. The CDR3 DNA is TGTGCCAGCAGTCCCTCGGCACAGGGATCCTACGAGCAGTACTTC. It specifies CASSPSAQGSYEQYF.

V usage is TRBV30 and J usage is TRBJ1-5, with TRBD1 matching over 7 bases. CDR1 is GTSNPN and CDR2 is SVGIG in the germline V gene (reference sequence). V gave up 5 bases and J gave up 5 bases; unmatched junction bases: 6. CDR3 length equals 13 residues. CDR3 in DNA: TGTGCCTGGGGACACAGGGGAGATCAGCCCCAGCATTTT. Its translation: CAWGHRGDQPQHF.

This chain links TRBV18 with TRBJ2-5; no firm D call. CDR1 is KGHSH, CDR2 LQKENI, per germline. Trimming stripped 1 base from V and 5 bases from J, with 8 bases between. The CDR3 runs to 13 residues. The CDR3 loop reads CASSPLPAETQYF. CDR3 nucleotides: TGTGCCAGCTCACCACTCCCCGCCGAGACCCAGTACTTC.

The chain links TRBV9 to TRBJ2-3; 7 bases match TRBD2. V gave up 3 bases and J gave up 6 bases; unmatched junction bases: 16. Germline V lookup: CDR1 SGDLS, CDR2 YYNGEE. The CDR3 length is 17 residues. The CDR3 spells CASSADGGEGSSDTQYF. The DNA of the CDR3 is TGTGCCAGCAGCGCCGACGGAGGGGAGGGGTCATCGGATACGCAGTATTTT.

V usage is TRBV10-3 and J usage is TRBJ1-1; 8 positions agree with TRBD1. Germline CDR1 and CDR2: ENHRY and SYGVKD. This CDR3 spans 16 amino acids. V trimming: 6 bases; J trimming: 1 base; junction bases outside the gene matches: 10. CDR3 region: CAISSGQANGNTEAFF. In DNA, the CDR3 is TGTGCCATCAGCTCGGGACAGGCCAACGGGAACACTGAAGCTTTCTTT.

This clone appeared a single time. In the same sample, other DNA sequences code for this CDR3. The chain uses TRBV2 and TRBJ2-1; D is unresolved. CDR3 length: 11 amino acids. Trimming shortened V by 5 bases and J by 4 bases, and 3 bases separated the two germline ends. In germline, CDR1 is SNHLY, CDR2 FYNNEI. The CDR3 DNA reads as TGTGCCAGCAGTATATACAATGAGCAGTTCTTC. Protein: CASSIYNEQFF.

The gene calls are TRBV6-5 and TRBJ1-6, with D unclear. The CDR3 has 11 amino acids. Germline V gives CDR1 MNHEY, CDR2 SVGAGI. V lost 8 bases and J lost 10, with 9 bases in between. The CDR3 protein is CASGRGSPLHF. The CDR3 DNA reads as TGTGCCAGCGGTCGTGGCTCACCCCTCCACTTT.

A word on this clone: Other DNA sequences in this specimen translate into the identical CDR3. CDR3 sequence: CASSPPGEKLFF. The CDR3 bases are TGTGCCAGCTCACCACCAGGCGAAAAACTGTTTTTT. The J gene is TRBJ1-4, the V gene TRBV18; D uncertain. Germline V lookup: CDR1 KGHSH, CDR2 LQKENI. Trimming removed 0 bases at V and 8 bases at J, with 4 bases between. The CDR3 runs 12 residues. Filled out from reference TRBV18 and TRBJ1-4, the complete variable domain reads NAGVMQNPRHLVRRRGQEARLRCSPMKGHSHVYWYRQLPEEGLKFMVYLQKENIIDESGMPKERFSAEFPKEGPSILRIQQVVRGDSAAYFCASSPPGEKLFFGSGTQLSVL.

The rearrangement links TRBV28 to TRBJ2-2; D unresolved. Trimming shortened V by 0 bases and J by 2 bases, and 7 bases separated the two germline ends. Germline V gives CDR1 MDHEN, CDR2 SYDVKM. CDR3 length: 15 amino acids. The CDR3 sequence is CASSLWGQNTGELFF. As DNA, the CDR3 is TGTGCCAGCAGTTTATGGGGCCAAAACACCGGGGAGCTGTTTTTT.

This clone has only a few counts. The rearrangement uses TRBV29-1 and TRBJ2-7; 10 nucleotides agree with TRBD1. V shed 4 bases and J 4 bases; nucleotides not matched to a gene: 13. The CDR3 loop spans 16 amino acids. Germline CDR1 reads SQVTM; CDR2 reads ANQGSEA. The CDR3 protein is CSVGEPVGTGEYEQYF. The DNA of the CDR3 is TGCAGCGTTGGTGAACCGGTGGGGACAGGGGAATACGAGCAGTACTTC.